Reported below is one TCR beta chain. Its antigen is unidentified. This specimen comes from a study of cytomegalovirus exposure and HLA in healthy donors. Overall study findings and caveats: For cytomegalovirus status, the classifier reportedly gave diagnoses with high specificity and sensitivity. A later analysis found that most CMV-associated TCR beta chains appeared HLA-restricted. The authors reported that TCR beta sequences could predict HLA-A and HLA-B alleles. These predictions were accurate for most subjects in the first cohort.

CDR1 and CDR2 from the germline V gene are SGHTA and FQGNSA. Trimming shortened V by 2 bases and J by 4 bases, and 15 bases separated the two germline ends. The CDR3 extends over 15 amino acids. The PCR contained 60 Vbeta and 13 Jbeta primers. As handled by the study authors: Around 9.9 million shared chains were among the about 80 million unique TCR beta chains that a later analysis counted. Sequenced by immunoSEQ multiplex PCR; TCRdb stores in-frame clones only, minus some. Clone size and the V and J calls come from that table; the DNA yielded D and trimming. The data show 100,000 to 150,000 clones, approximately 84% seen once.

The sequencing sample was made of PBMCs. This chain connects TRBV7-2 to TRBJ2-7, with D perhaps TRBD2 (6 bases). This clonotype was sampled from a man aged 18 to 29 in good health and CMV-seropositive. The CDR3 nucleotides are TGTGCCAGCAGCTTACCCGGGGGTAATGGGTACGAGCAGTACTTC. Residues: CASSLPGGNGYEQYF.